This record covers a single T cell receptor (beta chain). Its antigen is still unknown. Germline lookup yields CDR1 MDHEN and CDR2 SYDVKM. This CDR3 region has 15 residues. V was cut by 3 bases and J by 3 bases, with 15 bases left in between. As for treatment: approximately 18 received Ad26.COV2.S at low or high dose, single or two shots; several received placebo; per-sample allocation not given. The investigators took samples on day 63 after the first vaccine or placebo injection. At a Boston site, the person donating was an adult of 18-55 years. This entry belongs to a study of Ad26.COV2.S vaccination and SARS-CoV-2 variants. Whole-study findings and limits: Total T cell responses may have been underestimated by the TCR breadth and depth analyses. Vaccine and placebo recipients had comparable breadth of non-spike TCRs. Compared with placebo recipients, vaccine recipients had higher spike-specific TCR breadth.

Assay: immunoSEQ multiplex PCR; the TCRdb copy retains only in-frame clones and omits some. The repertoire has about 350,000 clones, around 89% of them found once; the top ten carry approximately 5%. The rearrangement uses TRBV28 and TRBJ2-7; D unresolved. The source of this sequence is a person aged 18 to 59 who received the Ad26.COV2.S COVID-19 vaccine or a placebo. The sample consisted of peripheral blood, taken in a trial of Ad26.COV2.S vaccine versus placebo. CDR3 sequence reads: CASSFRWQSLYEQYF. DNA of the CDR3: TGTGCCAGCAGTTTCCGGTGGCAGTCTCTCTACGAGCAGTACTTC. The full variable domain, rest sourced from reference TRBV28 and TRBJ2-7, is DVKVTQSSRYLVKRTGEKVFLECVQDMDHENMFWYRQDPGLGLRLIYFSYDVKMKEKGDIPEGYSVSREKKERFSLILESASTNQTSMYLCASSFRWQSLYEQYFGPGTRLTVT.